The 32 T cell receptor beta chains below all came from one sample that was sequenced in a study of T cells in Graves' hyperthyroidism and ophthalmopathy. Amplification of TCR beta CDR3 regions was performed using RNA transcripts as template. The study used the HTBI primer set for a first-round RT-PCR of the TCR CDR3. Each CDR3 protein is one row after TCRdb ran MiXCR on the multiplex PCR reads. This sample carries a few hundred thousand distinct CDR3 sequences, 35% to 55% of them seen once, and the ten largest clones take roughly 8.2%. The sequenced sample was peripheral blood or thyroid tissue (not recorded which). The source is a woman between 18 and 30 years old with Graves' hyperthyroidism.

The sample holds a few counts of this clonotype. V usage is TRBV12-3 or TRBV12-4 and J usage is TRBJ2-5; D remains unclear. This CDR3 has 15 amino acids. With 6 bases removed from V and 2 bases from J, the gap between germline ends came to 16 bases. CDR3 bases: TGTGCCAGCAGGGTTTCAGTACCCCAGCAAGAGACCCAGTACTTC. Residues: CASRVSVPQQETQYF.

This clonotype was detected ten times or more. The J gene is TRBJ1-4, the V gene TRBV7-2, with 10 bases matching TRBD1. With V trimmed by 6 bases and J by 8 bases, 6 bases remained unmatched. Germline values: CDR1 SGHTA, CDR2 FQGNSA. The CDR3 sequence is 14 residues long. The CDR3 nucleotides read TGTGCCAGCAGGCCCGGGACAGGGGAAGAAAAACTGTTTTTT. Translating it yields CASRPGTGEEKLFF.

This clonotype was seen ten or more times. CDR3 in DNA: TGCAGTGCCAACAAATTGGGACAGGGATATAGCAATCAGCCCCAGCATTTT. Its protein product is CSANKLGQGYSNQPQHF. The V and J genes are TRBV20-1 and TRBJ1-5; TRBD1 agrees at 9 bases. The CDR3 runs to 17 residues. The V and J ends lost 6 bases and 0 bases, in that order; junction bases with no gene match: 12. The germline V gene encodes CDR1 DFQATT and CDR2 SNEGSKA (reference sequence).

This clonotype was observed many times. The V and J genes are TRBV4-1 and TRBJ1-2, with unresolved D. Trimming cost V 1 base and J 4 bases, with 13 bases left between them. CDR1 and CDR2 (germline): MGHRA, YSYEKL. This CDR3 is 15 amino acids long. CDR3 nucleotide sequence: TGCGCCAGCAGCCAAGTTGCAGCCTTGGGCTATGGCTACACCTTC. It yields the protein CASSQVAALGYGYTF.

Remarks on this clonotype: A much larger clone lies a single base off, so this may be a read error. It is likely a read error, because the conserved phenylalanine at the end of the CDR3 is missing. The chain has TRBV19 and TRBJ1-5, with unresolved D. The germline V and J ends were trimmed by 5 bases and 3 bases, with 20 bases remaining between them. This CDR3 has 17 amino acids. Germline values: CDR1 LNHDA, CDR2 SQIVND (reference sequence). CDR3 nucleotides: TGTGCCAGTAGTGAACAACGAGGGTCTGGGAACAATCAGCCCCAGCATTCT. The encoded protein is CASSEQRGSGNNQPQHS.

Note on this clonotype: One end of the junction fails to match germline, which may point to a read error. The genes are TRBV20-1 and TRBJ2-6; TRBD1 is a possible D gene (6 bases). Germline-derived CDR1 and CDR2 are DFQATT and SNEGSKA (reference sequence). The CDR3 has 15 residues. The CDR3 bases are TGCAGTGCTAGAGATAGCCAGGGGCCTGAGAACACTGAAGCTTTC. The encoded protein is CSARDSQGPENTEAF.

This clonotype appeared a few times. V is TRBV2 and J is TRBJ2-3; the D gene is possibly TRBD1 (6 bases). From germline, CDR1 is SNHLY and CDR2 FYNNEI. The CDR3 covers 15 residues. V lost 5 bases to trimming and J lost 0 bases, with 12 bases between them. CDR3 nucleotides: TGTGCCAGCAGTACCGGGACAACTAGCACAGATACGCAGTATTTT. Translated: CASSTGTTSTDTQYF.

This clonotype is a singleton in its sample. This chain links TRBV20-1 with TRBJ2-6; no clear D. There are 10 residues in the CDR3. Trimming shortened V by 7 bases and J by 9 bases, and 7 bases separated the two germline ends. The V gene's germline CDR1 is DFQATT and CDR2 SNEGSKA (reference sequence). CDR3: CSGPDNVLTF. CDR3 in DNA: TGCAGTGGACCGGACAACGTCCTGACTTTC.

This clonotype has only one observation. The chain's CDR3 is CSAGARTSGGRYEQYF. The CDR3 DNA reads as TGCAGTGCTGGAGCCCGGACTAGCGGGGGGAGGTACGAGCAGTACTTC. This chain joins TRBV20-1 and TRBJ2-7; the match to TRBD2 covers 14 bases. The germline V gene has CDR1 DFQATT and CDR2 SNEGSKA (reference sequence). The CDR3 loop spans 16 amino acids. V lost 5 bases, J lost 4 bases, and 10 bases stayed unmatched.

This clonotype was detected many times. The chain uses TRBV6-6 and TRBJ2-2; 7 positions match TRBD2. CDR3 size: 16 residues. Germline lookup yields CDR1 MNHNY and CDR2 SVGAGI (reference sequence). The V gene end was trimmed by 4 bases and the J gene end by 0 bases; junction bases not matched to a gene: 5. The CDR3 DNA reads TGTGCCAGCAGTTTAGCTAGCGGAACGAACACCGGGGAGCTGTTTTTT. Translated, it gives CASSLASGTNTGELFF.

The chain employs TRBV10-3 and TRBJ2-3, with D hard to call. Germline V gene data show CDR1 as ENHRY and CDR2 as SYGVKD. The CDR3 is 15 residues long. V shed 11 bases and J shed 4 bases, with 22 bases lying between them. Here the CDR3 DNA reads TGTGCCGTTTCCCAAAAGGGCAGTTTCTCAGATACGCAGTATTTT. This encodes CAVSQKGSFSDTQYF.

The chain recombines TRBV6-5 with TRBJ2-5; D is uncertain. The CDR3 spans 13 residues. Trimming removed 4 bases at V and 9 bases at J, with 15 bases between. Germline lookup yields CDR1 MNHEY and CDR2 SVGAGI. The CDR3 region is CASSFMGSEAQYF. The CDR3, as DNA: TGTGCCAGCAGTTTTATGGGCTCTGAGGCCCAGTACTTC.

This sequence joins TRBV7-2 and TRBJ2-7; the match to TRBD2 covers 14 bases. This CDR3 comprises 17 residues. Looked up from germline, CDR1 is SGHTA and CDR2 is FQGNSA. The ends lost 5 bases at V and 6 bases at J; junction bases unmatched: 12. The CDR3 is CASSPSGTSGRAAEQYF. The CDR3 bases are TGTGCCAGCAGCCCTAGCGGGACTAGCGGGAGAGCGGCCGAGCAGTACTTC.

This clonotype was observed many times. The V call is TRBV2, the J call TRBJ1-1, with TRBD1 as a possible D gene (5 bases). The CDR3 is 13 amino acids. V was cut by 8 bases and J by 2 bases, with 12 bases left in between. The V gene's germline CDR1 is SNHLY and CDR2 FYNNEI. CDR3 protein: CASAGDGNTEAFF. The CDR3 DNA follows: TGTGCCAGCGCCGGGGACGGCAACACTGAAGCTTTCTTT.

The CDR3 is CSASSLLAGVGEQYF. CDR3 in DNA: TGCAGTGCCAGCAGCTTGCTAGCGGGAGTGGGCGAGCAGTACTTC. The gene calls are TRBV20-1 and TRBJ2-7, with TRBD2 identical over 10 bases. Trimming at V came to 6 bases and at J to 6 bases, leaving 14 bases not matched to a gene. The CDR3 consists of 15 residues. Germline values: CDR1 DFQATT, CDR2 SNEGSKA (reference sequence).

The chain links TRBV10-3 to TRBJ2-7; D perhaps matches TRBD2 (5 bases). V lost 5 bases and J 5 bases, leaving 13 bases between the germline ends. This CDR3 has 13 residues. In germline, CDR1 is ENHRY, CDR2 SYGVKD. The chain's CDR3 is CAISSGGFDEQYF. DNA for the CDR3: TGTGCCATCAGTTCAGGCGGGTTCGACGAGCAGTACTTC.

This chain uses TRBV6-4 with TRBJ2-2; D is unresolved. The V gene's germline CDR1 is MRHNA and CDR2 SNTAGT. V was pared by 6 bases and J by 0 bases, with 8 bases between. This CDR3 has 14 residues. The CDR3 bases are TGTGCCAGCAGGCACGGCTCGAACACCGGGGAGCTGTTTTTT. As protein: CASRHGSNTGELFF.

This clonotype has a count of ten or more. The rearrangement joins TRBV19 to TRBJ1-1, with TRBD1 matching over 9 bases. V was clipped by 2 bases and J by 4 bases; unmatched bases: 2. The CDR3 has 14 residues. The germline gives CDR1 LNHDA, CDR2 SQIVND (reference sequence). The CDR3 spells CASSITQGATEAFF. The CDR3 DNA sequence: TGTGCCAGTAGTATAACACAGGGGGCCACTGAAGCTTTCTTT.

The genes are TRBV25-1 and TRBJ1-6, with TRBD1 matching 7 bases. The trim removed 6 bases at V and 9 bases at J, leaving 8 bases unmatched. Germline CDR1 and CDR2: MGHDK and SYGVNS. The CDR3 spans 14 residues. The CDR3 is CASSSGQVGSPLHF. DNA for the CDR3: TGTGCCAGCAGCTCCGGACAGGTCGGTTCACCCCTCCACTTT.

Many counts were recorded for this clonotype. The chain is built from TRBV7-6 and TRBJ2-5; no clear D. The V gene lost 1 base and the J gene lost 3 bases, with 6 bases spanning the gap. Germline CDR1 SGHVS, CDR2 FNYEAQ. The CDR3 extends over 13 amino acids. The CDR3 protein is CASSLVWEETQYF. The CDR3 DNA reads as TGTGCCAGCAGCTTAGTTTGGGAAGAGACCCAGTACTTC. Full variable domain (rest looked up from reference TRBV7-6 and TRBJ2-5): GAGVSQSPRYKVTKRGQDVALRCDPISGHVSLYWYRQALGQGPEFLTYFNYEAQQDKSGLPNDRFSAERPEGSISTLTIQRTEQRDSAMYRCASSLVWEETQYFGPGTRLLVL.

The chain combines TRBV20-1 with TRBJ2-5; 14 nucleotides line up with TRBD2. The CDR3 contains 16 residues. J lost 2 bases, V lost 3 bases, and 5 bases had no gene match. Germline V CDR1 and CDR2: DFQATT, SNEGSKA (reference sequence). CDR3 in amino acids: CSASTGLAGVQETQYF. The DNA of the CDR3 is TGCAGTGCTAGTACGGGACTAGCGGGAGTACAAGAGACCCAGTACTTC.

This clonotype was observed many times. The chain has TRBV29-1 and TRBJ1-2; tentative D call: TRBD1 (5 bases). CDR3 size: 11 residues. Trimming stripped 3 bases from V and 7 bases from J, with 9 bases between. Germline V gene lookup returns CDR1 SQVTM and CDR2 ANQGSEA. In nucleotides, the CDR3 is TGCAGCGTTGAGTCGAGGGGTGGCTACACCTTC. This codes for CSVESRGGYTF.

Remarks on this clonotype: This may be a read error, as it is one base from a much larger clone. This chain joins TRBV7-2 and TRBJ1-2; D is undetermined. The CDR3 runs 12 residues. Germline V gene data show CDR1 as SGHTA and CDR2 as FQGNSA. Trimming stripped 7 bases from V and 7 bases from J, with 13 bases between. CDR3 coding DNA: TGTGCCAGCACCGCCTCCCACTTTGGCTACACCTTC. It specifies CASTASHFGYTF.

The CDR3 region has the DNA TGTGCCAGCAGTGAAGAAGGGGGAGCGTTATACGAGCAGTACTTC. Its protein product is CASSEEGGALYEQYF. This sequence joins TRBV6-1 and TRBJ2-7, with D perhaps matching TRBD1 (6 bases). This CDR3 has 15 residues. Germline V gene lookup returns CDR1 MNHNS and CDR2 SASEGT. V lost 1 base and J 4 bases, leaving 14 bases between the germline ends.

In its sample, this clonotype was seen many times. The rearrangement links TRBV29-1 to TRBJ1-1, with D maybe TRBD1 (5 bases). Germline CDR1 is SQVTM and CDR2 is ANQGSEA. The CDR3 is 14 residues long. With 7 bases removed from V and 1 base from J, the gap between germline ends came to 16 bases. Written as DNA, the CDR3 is TGCAGCGCAGGGACCGAGCCCAGGAACACTGAAGCTTTCTTT. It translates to CSAGTEPRNTEAFF.

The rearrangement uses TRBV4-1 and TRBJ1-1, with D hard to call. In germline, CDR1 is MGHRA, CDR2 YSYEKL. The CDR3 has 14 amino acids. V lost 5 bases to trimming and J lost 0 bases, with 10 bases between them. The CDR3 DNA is TGCGCCAGCAGCGACGTGAATATGAACACTGAAGCTTTCTTT. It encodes CASSDVNMNTEAFF.

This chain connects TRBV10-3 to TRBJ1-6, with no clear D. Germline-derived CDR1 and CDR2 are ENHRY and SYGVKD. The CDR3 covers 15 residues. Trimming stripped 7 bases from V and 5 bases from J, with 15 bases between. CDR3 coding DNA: TGTGCCATCAAGTGGAGTGGGTCCGATAATTCACCCCTCCACTTT. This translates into CAIKWSGSDNSPLHF.

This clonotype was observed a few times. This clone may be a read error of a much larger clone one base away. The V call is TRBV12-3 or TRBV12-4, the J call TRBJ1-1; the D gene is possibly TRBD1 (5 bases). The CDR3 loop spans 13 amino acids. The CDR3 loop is CVSSLGDYTEAFF. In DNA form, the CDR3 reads TGTGTCAGCAGTTTAGGGGATTACACTGAAGCTTTCTTT.

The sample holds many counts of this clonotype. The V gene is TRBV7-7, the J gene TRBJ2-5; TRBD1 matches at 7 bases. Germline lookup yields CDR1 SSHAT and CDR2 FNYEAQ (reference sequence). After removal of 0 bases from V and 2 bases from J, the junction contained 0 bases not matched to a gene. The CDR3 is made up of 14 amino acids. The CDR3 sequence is CASSLAGQQETQYF. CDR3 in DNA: TGTGCCAGCAGCTTAGCGGGACAGCAAGAGACCCAGTACTTC.

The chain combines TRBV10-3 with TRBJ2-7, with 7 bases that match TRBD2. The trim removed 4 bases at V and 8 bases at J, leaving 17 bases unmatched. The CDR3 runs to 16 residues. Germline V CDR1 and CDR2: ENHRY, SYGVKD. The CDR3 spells CAISATGSGDLTQQYF. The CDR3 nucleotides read TGTGCCATCAGTGCAACGGGGAGCGGGGATCTTACGCAGCAGTACTTC.

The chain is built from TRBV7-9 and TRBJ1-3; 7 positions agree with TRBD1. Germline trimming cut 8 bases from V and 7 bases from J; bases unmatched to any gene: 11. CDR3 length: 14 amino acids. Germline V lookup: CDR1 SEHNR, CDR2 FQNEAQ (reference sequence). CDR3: CASFATGSWNTIYF. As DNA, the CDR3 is TGTGCCAGCTTTGCGACAGGGTCTTGGAACACCATATATTTT.

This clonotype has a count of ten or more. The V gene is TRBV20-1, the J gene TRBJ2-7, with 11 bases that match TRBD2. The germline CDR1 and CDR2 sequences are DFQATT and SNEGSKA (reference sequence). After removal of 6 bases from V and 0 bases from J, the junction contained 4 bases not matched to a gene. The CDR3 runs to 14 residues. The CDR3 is CSAMGLAASYEQYF. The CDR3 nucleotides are TGCAGTGCGATGGGACTAGCGGCCTCCTACGAGCAGTACTTC.